Following are 8 T cell receptor beta chains from one sample sequenced in a study of identical twins. TCRdb re-derived calls from the 5' RACE reads in MiXCR, one entry per CDR3 protein. Of approximately 700,000 distinct CDR3 sequences detected, roughly 18% appear once; the ten largest clones hold less than 15%. The same specimen was also included in a second study, on T cells expressing NK-cell markers.

Sequenced material: PBMCs. These receptors all come from a woman aged 18-29 years in good health.

The chain couples TRBV20-1 to TRBJ2-1; D is unresolved. Trimming pared 0 bases from V and 8 bases from J, leaving 14 bases between. The CDR3 consists of 14 residues. Germline-derived CDR1 and CDR2 are DFQATT and SNEGSKA (reference sequence). The CDR3 DNA is TGCAGTGCTAGAGATGTGGCCCTAGTCTATGAGCAGTTCTTC. Protein product: CSARDVALVYEQFF.

This clonotype was detected only a few times. The J gene is TRBJ2-7, the V gene TRBV25-1; a possible D gene is TRBD1 (6 bases). V lost 6 bases to trimming and J lost 6 bases, with 15 bases between them. The CDR3 covers 13 residues. Per the germline V gene, CDR1 is MGHDK and CDR2 is SYGVNS. In nucleotides, the CDR3 is TGTGCCAGCAGGGACAGCTATAACGGCGAGCAGTACTTC. Translation: CASRDSYNGEQYF.

The V and J genes are TRBV4-2 and TRBJ2-3, with D unclear. V was clipped by 0 bases and J by 10 bases, with 11 bases between them. Germline CDR1 is LGHNA and CDR2 is YNFKEQ. The CDR3 has 13 amino acids. CDR3 in amino acids: CASSQDNLGSQYF. The CDR3 DNA sequence: TGTGCCAGCAGCCAAGATAACCTGGGTTCGCAGTATTTT.

This clonotype was found a few times. This chain uses TRBV20-1 with TRBJ2-3, with D hard to call. Deletions cut 3 bases from V and 3 bases from J, with 7 bases between. Germline CDR1 and CDR2: DFQATT and SNEGSKA (reference sequence). The CDR3 runs 12 residues. CDR3 sequence (DNA): TGCAGTGCTAGTCATAGAACAGATACGCAGTATTTT. This gives the protein CSASHRTDTQYF.

This clonotype has more than one count but fewer than ten. The chain joins TRBV24-1 to TRBJ2-1, with D maybe TRBD1 (5 bases). Germline V gene sequence: CDR1 KGHDR, CDR2 SFDVKD. CDR3 length equals 16 residues. With 8 bases removed from V and 3 bases from J, the gap between germline ends came to 19 bases. The DNA for the CDR3 is TGTGCCACCAAATACGCAGGGCACCCGAACTACAATGAGCAGTTCTTC. Protein: CATKYAGHPNYNEQFF.

This clonotype was seen many times. The V gene is TRBV7-2, the J gene TRBJ1-5; D not resolved. Germline V lookup: CDR1 SGHTA, CDR2 FQGNSA. The CDR3 extends over 14 amino acids. Trimming stripped 2 bases from V and 4 bases from J, with 9 bases between. The CDR3 DNA reads TGTGCCAGCAGCTTAATGGGATTGAATCAGCCCCAGCATTTT. Encoded protein: CASSLMGLNQPQHF. The full variable domain, with the rest looked up from reference TRBV7-2 and TRBJ1-5, is GAGVSQSPSNKVTEKGKDVELRCDPISGHTALYWYRQSLGQGLEFLIYFQGNSAPDKSGLPSDRFSAERTGGSVSTLTIQRTQQEDSAVYLCASSLMGLNQPQHFGDGTRLSIL.

The rearrangement joins TRBV20-1 to TRBJ2-1, with 7 nucleotides matching TRBD2. Germline loops: CDR1 DFQATT, CDR2 SNEGSKA (reference sequence). V trimming: 7 bases; J trimming: 4 bases; junction bases outside the gene matches: 7. This CDR3 comprises 13 residues. The CDR3 bases are TGCAGTGGGGCTCGGCGGGAGTACAATGAGCAGTTCTTC. Translating it yields CSGARREYNEQFF.

J is TRBJ2-3 and V is TRBV27; TRBD1 might be the D (5 bases). This CDR3 region has 13 residues. Trimming removed 10 bases from V and 5 bases from J, with 16 bases in between. Germline V gene lookup returns CDR1 MNHEY and CDR2 SMNVEV (reference sequence). This chain's CDR3 is CANDPRREDTQYF. The CDR3 DNA reads TGTGCCAATGATCCCCGCAGGGAAGATACGCAGTATTTT.